The clone carrying this T cell receptor (beta chain) showed up just a few times. This sample is part of a study of T-cell reconstitution after alpha-beta-depleted transplantation in children. Trimming removed 6 bases at V and 0 bases at J, with 16 bases between. The V gene's germline CDR1 is ENHRY and CDR2 SYGVKD. The CDR3 loop spans 16 amino acids. Unique molecular identifiers were used to barcode this TCRbeta library. One entry per CDR3 protein, called by TCRdb with MiXCR from the PCR reads. The sample has 400,000 to 500,000 distinct CDR3 sequences, approximately 10% seen once. The starting material was PBMCs from the stem cell graft donor, obtained from the stem cell graft. This receptor was taken from a human donor who donated a stem cell graft to a child with acute myeloid leukemia. The chain couples TRBV10-3 to TRBJ2-3; D remains ambiguous. This CDR3 reads CAIRDSWSPSTDTQYF. In DNA form, the CDR3 reads TGTGCCATCAGGGATTCGTGGTCCCCTAGCACAGATACGCAGTATTTT.